This T cell receptor beta chain was identified during a study of blood T cells in healthy people across ages. Study observations and caveats: Percentage of naive T cells showed a strong correlation with TCR beta diversity. With donor CMV status unknown, expanded clonotype changes were possibly confounded. Naive CD4+ cells and diversity were both higher in long-lived donors than in aged donors.

Trimming cost V 6 bases and J 7 bases; bases outside gene matches: 9. The CDR3 runs to 14 residues. It was with a sample-barcoded 5' primer and a J-beta primer mix that a second PCR of roughly 6 to 12 cycles was run. Each cDNA molecule received a tag from a template-switch adaptor that had 12 random nucleotides. TCRdb itself ran the 5' RACE reads through MiXCR, one entry per CDR3 protein. The sample consists of some 690,000 distinct CDR3 sequences, about 24% of them appearing once. Notes on this clonotype: The antigen is unknown.

Sequencing used blood. The sequence came from a man between 65 and 85 years old in good health. The chain couples TRBV12-3 or TRBV12-4 to TRBJ2-1, with 7 bases aligning to TRBD1. DNA of the CDR3: TGTGCCAGCAGACCTCGACAGGGTGGAAATGAGCAGTTCTTC. It yields the protein CASRPRQGGNEQFF.